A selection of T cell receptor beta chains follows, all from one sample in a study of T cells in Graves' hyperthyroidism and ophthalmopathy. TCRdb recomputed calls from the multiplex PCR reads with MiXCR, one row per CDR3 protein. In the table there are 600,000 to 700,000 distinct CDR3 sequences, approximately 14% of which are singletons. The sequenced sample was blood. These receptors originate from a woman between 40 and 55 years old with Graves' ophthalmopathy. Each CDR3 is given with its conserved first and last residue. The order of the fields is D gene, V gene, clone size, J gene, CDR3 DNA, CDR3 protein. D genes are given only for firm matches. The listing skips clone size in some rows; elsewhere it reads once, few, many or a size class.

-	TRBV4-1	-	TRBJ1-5	TGCGCCAGCAGCCAAGAACCCGGGGGCCTTAGCAATCAGCCCCAGCATTTT	CASSQEPGGLSNQPQHF
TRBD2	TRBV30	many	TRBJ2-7	TGTGCCTGGAGACTAAGGGTATCTAGCGGGTACGAGCAGTACTTC	CAWRLRVSSGYEQYF
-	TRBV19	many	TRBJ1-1	TGTGCCAGTAGTATAGTAGGGATTCAGAACACTGAAGCTTTCTTT	CASSIVGIQNTEAFF
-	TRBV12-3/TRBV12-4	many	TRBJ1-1	TGTGCCAGCAGTTTAGAATCGATGAGTTTCAAGACCACTGAAGCTTTCTTT	CASSLESMSFKTTEAFF
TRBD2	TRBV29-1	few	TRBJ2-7	TGCGGCGTCTTAGCGGGAGGGCCGGGTAACGAGCAGTACTTC	CGVLAGGPGNEQYF
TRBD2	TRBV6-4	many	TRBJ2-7	TGTGCCAGCAGTGAGTCAGCGGGAGGGCCATCGGACGAGCAGTACTTC	CASSESAGGPSDEQYF
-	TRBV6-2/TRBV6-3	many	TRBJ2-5	TGTGCCAGCACCTACAGACAGGTCGGAGAGACCCAGTACTTC	CASTYRQVGETQYF
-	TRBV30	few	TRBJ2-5	TGTGCCTGGTGGACTACTCAAGAGACCCAGTACTTC	CAWWTTQETQYF
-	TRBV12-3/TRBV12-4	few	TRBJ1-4	TGTGCCAGCAGTTTTCAGAGGGGAGGAACTAATGAAAAACTGTTTTTT	CASSFQRGGTNEKLFF
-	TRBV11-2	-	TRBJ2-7	TGTGCCAGCAGTGGACCTTCTGACGCCTACGAGCAGTACTTC	CASSGPSDAYEQYF
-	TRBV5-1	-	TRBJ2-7	TGCGCCAGCAGCTTGTCCCTCTCCTACGAGCAGTACTTC	CASSLSLSYEQYF
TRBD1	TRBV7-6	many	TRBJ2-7	TGTGCCAGCAGCACAACCAGGGGGCGCGAGCAGTACTTC	CASSTTRGREQYF
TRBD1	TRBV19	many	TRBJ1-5	TGTGCCAGTAGGCCGACAGGGAATCAGCCCCAGCATTTT	CASRPTGNQPQHF
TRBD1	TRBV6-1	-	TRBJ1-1	TGTGCCAGCAGGGGACAGGGGGCCGATGCTTTCTTT	CASRGQGADAFF
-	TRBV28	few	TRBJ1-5	TGTGCCAGCAGTTTTTTGCAGGGCTCCAATCAGCCCCAGCATTTT	CASSFLQGSNQPQHF
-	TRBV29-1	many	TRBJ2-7	TGCAGCGTTCAACTCACTTCCGAGCAGTACTTC	CSVQLTSEQYF
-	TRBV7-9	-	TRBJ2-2	TGTGCCAGCACCCCCACAGGGTGGAACACCGGGGAGCTGTTTTTT	CASTPTGWNTGELFF
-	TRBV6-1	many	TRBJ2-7	TGTGCCGCAGGGACAGGGACTAGCCGGACCTACGAGCAGTACTTC	CAAGTGTSRTYEQYF
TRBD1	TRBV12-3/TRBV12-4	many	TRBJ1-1	TGTGCCAGCACTCTCGGGACAGGGGGAGGCACTGAAGCTTTCTTT	CASTLGTGGGTEAFF
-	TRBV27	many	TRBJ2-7	TGTGCCAGCAGTTTAACTATCCGGTCCTACGAGCAGTACTTC	CASSLTIRSYEQYF
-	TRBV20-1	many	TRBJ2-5	TGCAGTGCTTCCAGGGACCCTCGAGAGACCCAGTACTTC	CSASRDPRETQYF
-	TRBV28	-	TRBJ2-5	TGTGCCAGCAGTTTACCCAGGCGGGCCCAAGAGACCCAGTACTTC	CASSLPRRAQETQYF
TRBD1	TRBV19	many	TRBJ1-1	TGTGCCAGTAGTTTCGGACAGGCTGATGAAGCTTTCTTT	CASSFGQADEAFF
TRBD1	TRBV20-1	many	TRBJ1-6	TGCAGTGCGAGAGGGACAGGGGATAATTCACCCCTCCACTTT	CSARGTGDNSPLHF